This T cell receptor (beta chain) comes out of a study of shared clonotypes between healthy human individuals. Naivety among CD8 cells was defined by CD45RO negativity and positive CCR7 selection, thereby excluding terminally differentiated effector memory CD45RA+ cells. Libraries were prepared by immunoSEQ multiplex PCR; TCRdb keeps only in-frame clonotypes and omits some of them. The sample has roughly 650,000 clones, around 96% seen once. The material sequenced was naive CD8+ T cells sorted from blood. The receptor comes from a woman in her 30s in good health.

CDR3 region: CASSSKPRGQVVIGYTF. The CDR3 DNA follows: TGCGCCAGCAGCTCGAAACCCCGAGGACAGGTCGTGATCGGCTACACCTTC. The V and J genes are TRBV5-1 and TRBJ1-2; 7 nucleotides line up with TRBD1. The CDR3 sequence is 17 residues long. Losses at the gene ends were 3 bases for V and 8 bases for J; bases not matched to a gene: 19. Germline CDR1 reads SGHRS; CDR2 reads YFSETQ.